One sample yielded the 8 T cell receptor beta chains listed below, sequenced in a study of T cell repertoires in cytomegalovirus infection. Each CDR3 protein gets one entry after TCRdb re-called the reads with MiXCR. The profile covers under 350,000 distinct CDR3 sequences, with over 7.5% appearing a single time and approximately 4.5% taken by the ten largest. Sample: PBMCs. These receptors were obtained from a human donor in good health (CMV status not recorded). Some clones in this sample may be carry-over from other donors' samples.

A note on this clonotype: A much larger clonotype is one base distant, so this may be a read error. The V call is TRBV28, the J call TRBJ2-7, with 9 bases identical to TRBD1. The V gene's germline CDR1 is MDHEN and CDR2 SYDVKM. The CDR3 length is 15 residues. CDR3 region: CAIAGTGTASYERYF. In nucleotides, the CDR3 is TGTGCCATCGCGGGGACAGGGACCGCTTCCTACGAGCGGTACTTC.

The chain joins TRBV10-2 to TRBJ1-5; tentatively, D is TRBD1 (6 bases). CDR3 length equals 13 residues. Germline V CDR1 and CDR2: WSHSY, SAAADI. V lost 6 bases and J lost 7, with 13 bases in between. The CDR3 loop is CASRQGWEQPQHF. For the CDR3, the DNA is TGCGCCAGCAGACAGGGATGGGAACAGCCCCAGCATTTT.

The V call is TRBV15, the J call TRBJ2-3, with 7 bases fitting TRBD1. Unmatched junction bases numbered 5, after V lost 4 bases and J lost 10 bases. The CDR3 is 12 amino acids. Germline V gene sequence: CDR1 LNHNV, CDR2 YYDKDF (reference sequence). This CDR3 reads CATSTRDSAQYF. CDR3 in DNA: TGTGCCACCAGCACTCGGGACAGTGCGCAGTATTTT. Combining the CDR3 with reference TRBV15 and TRBJ2-3 gives the whole variable domain DAMVIQNPRYQVTQFGKPVTLSCSQTLNHNVMYWYQQKSSQAPKLLFHYYDKDFNNEADTPDNFQSRRPNTSFCFLDIRSPGLGDTAMYLCATSTRDSAQYFGPGTRLTVL.

In its sample, this clonotype was seen many times. DNA of the CDR3: TGTGCCAGCAGGGTTCACGGGCACACCGGGGAGCTGTTTTTT. Protein: CASRVHGHTGELFF. The chain links TRBV27 to TRBJ2-2; D call uncertain. The V end was cut by 6 bases, the J end by 3 bases, with 11 bases between. The CDR3 has 14 amino acids. CDR1 is MNHEY and CDR2 is SMNVEV in the germline V gene (reference sequence).

This clonotype was detected ten times or more. The CDR3 reads CASSPALTGVETQYF. CDR3 in DNA: TGTGCCAGCAGCCCCGCCCTGACAGGGGTGGAGACCCAGTACTTC. This chain links TRBV7-2 with TRBJ2-5, with 8 bases fitting TRBD1. The CDR3 length is 15 residues. V dropped 5 bases and J dropped 5; count of bases not matched to a gene: 10. Germline CDR1 is SGHTA and CDR2 is FQGNSA. The full variable domain, its missing parts supplied by reference TRBV7-2 and TRBJ2-5, is GAGVSQSPSNKVTEKGKDVELRCDPISGHTALYWYRQSLGQGLEFLIYFQGNSAPDKSGLPSDRFSAERTGGSVSTLTIQRTQQEDSAVYLCASSPALTGVETQYFGPGTRLLVL.

At least ten counts were recorded for this clonotype. One end of the junction fails to match germline, which may point to a read error. The genes are TRBV7-2 and TRBJ1-4; no clear D. Germline-derived CDR1 and CDR2 are SGHTA and FQGNSA. The CDR3 is 14 amino acids. The CDR3 DNA follows: TGTGCCAGCAGCCTAGCCGGCGGCGGGGAAAAACTGTTTTTT. It is translated as CASSLAGGGEKLFF.

This clonotype was seen a few times. V is TRBV7-3 and J is TRBJ2-5; possibly TRBD1 for D (6 bases). Trimming took 5 bases from V and 8 from J, leaving 15 bases between them. CDR1 and CDR2 from the germline V gene are SGHTA and FQGTGA. The length of the CDR3 is 13 residues. The CDR3 spells CASSPDLGATQYF. The CDR3 DNA follows: TGTGCCAGCAGCCCTGATTTGGGGGCAACCCAGTACTTC.

The rearrangement joins TRBV20-1 to TRBJ1-3, with D unclear. CDR1 is DFQATT and CDR2 is SNEGSKA in the germline V gene (reference sequence). The CDR3 totals 12 residues. The ends were cut back, 6 bases at V and 1 base at J, with 7 bases in the middle. CDR3 nucleotides: TGCAGTGCCCGCGGATCTGGAAACACCATATATTTT. Its protein is CSARGSGNTIYF.